These T cell receptor beta chains were read from a single sample in a study of blood T cell repertoires in COVID-19. Produced via immunoSEQ multiplex PCR; TCRdb's table is partial and in-frame only. The sample consists of some 410,000 clones, approximately 88% of them appearing once. The sample comprised PBMCs or T cells enriched from blood (not recorded which). The receptor source for this set is a woman aged 30 to 39 with acute COVID-19. The CDR3 runs from the conserved cysteine through the conserved F or W. A D gene is named only where the DNA matches it firmly. The size of a clone is reported for some rows only, either as once, few or many, or as a class for expanded clones.

TRBD1	TRBV5-6	once	TRBJ2-7	TGTGCCAGCAGGCGGGACAGGGTCCCATACGAGCAGTACTTC	CASRRDRVPYEQYF
TRBD1	TRBV4-1	NA	TRBJ2-1	TGCGCCAGCAGCCAAGATGGACAGGATGAGTTCTTC	CASSQDGQDEFF
TRBD1	TRBV7-3	NA	TRBJ2-5	TGTGCCAGCAGCCAAGGACAGGGGCGGATAGAGACCCAGTACTTC	CASSQGQGRIETQYF
TRBD1	TRBV7-9	few	TRBJ1-2	TGTGCCAGCAGCGGGGGACAGGGTCGAGGCTACACCTTC	CASSGGQGRGYTF
NA	TRBV10-3	NA	TRBJ1-2	TGTGCCATCAGCCGGGACACCTCTCTTGGCTACACCTTC	CAISRDTSLGYTF
NA	TRBV2	NA	TRBJ1-4	TGTGCCAGCAGTGGACTGTCCGCAACTAATGAAAAACTGTTTTTT	CASSGLSATNEKLFF
NA	TRBV7-2	few	TRBJ1-1	TGTGCCAGCAGCTTATCAGGGCCGAACACTGAAGCTTTCTTT	CASSLSGPNTEAFF
NA	TRBV5-6	NA	TRBJ2-1	TGTGCCAGCAGCTTAGTCGGGGGGCACAATGAGCAGTTCTTC	CASSLVGGHNEQFF
NA	TRBV12-1	NA	TRBJ1-5	TGTTCCAGCAGCCTTACCCCACAGGTCACGAAGAGCAATCAGCCCCAGCATTTT	CSSSLTPQVTKSNQPQHF
TRBD2	TRBV7-3	NA	TRBJ2-1	TGTGCCAGCAGCCTTCTAGCGGGGGGTAGCTCCTACAATGAGCAGTTCTTC	CASSLLAGGSSYNEQFF
NA	TRBV2	few	TRBJ1-5	TGTGCCAGCAGTGGGGGAGGTAGCAATCAGCCCCAGCATTTT	CASSGGGSNQPQHF
NA	TRBV21-1	once	TRBJ2-2	TGTGCCAGCAGGGGACTAGCGGGGGGTCTTTCCGGGGAGCTGTTTTTT	CASRGLAGGLSGELFF
TRBD1	TRBV2	NA	TRBJ1-5	TGTGCCAGCAGTGGGCAGGGGGACGGCAATCAGCCCCAGCATTTT	CASSGQGDGNQPQHF
NA	TRBV7-9	NA	TRBJ1-4	TGTGCCAGCAGCCCCAGGGGACGGGGTAATGAAAAACTGTTTTTT	CASSPRGRGNEKLFF
TRBD1	TRBV5-1	NA	TRBJ1-4	TGCGCCAGCAGCTTGGAGCTTCGGGGGACAGGGAACGAAAAACTGTTTTTT	CASSLELRGTGNEKLFF
TRBD1	TRBV10-2	NA	TRBJ2-5	TGCGCCAGCAAACAGGGGACGGAGACCCAGTACTTC	CASKQGTETQYF
NA	TRBV18	NA	TRBJ1-2	TGTGCCAGCTCACCAGCGGGGGGCCCCTATGGCTACACCTTC	CASSPAGGPYGYTF
NA	TRBV5-1	NA	TRBJ1-5	TGCGCCAGCAGCTTGGGACCGCAGGGGAGAAGCAATCAGCCCCAGCATTTT	CASSLGPQGRSNQPQHF
TRBD1	TRBV12-5	NA	TRBJ1-1	TGTGCTAGTGGTTTGAGTACAGGGGGAGATACTGAAGCTTTCTTT	CASGLSTGGDTEAFF
TRBD1	TRBV3-1/TRBV3-2	NA	TRBJ1-2	TGTGCCAGCAGCACCCGGACAGGGACGTATGGCTACACCTTC	CASSTRTGTYGYTF
TRBD1	TRBV7-2	once	TRBJ1-1	TGTGCCAGCAGCTCCACGGGACAGTGGAACACTGAAGCTTTCTTT	CASSSTGQWNTEAFF
TRBD1	TRBV4-2	NA	TRBJ2-3	TGTGCCAGCAGCCAAGGGGACAGGGACGCAGATACGCAGTATTTT	CASSQGDRDADTQYF
TRBD1	TRBV2	NA	TRBJ1-2	TGTGCCAGCAGTGGGGTTTTCACCGGGACAGGGGTGAACAATGGCTACACCTTC	CASSGVFTGTGVNNGYTF
NA	TRBV4-2	NA	TRBJ1-1	TGTGCCAGCAGCCAAGGAGTCAATACGGCTGAAGCTTTCTTT	CASSQGVNTAEAFF
NA	TRBV18	NA	TRBJ2-1	TGTGCCAGCTCACCACCGGCTCTAAACTATAACAATGAGCAGTTCTTC	CASSPPALNYNNEQFF
TRBD1	TRBV27	NA	TRBJ2-1	TGTGCCAGCAGTTTATCGCTCCCGACAGGGAATGAGCAGTTCTTC	CASSLSLPTGNEQFF
NA	TRBV28	NA	TRBJ1-4	TGTGCCAGCAGAACGGTGGAGGGCGCGGGTGAAAAACTGTTTTTT	CASRTVEGAGEKLFF
NA	TRBV7-3	NA	TRBJ2-2	TGTGCCAGCAGCACTAGAAACACCGGGGAGCTGTTTTTT	CASSTRNTGELFF
TRBD1	TRBV19	NA	TRBJ1-2	TGTGCCAGTAGTGTCGCCCGGGACAGGGCGCACTATGGCTACACCTTC	CASSVARDRAHYGYTF
NA	TRBV6-5	NA	TRBJ1-2	TGTGCCAGCAGTTACGAGGCAGGGTCCAACTATGGCTACACCTTC	CASSYEAGSNYGYTF
NA	TRBV18	NA	TRBJ1-2	TGTGCCAGCTCACTCATAATACAGGGCGCGGACTATGGCTACACCTTC	CASSLIIQGADYGYTF
NA	TRBV4-2	NA	TRBJ2-7	TGTGCCAGCAGCCAAGATGTGGCCCGCGAGCAGTACTTC	CASSQDVAREQYF
NA	TRBV21-1	NA	TRBJ2-7	TGTGCCAGCAGCAAAGTCGCAGTGACAGGGAAGAGGATAGGAAGCAACGAGCAGTACTTC	CASSKVAVTGKRIGSNEQYF